The source of this T cell receptor beta chain is a study of cytomegalovirus exposure and HLA in healthy donors. Study-wide findings and caveats: Rates of TCR association differed by HLA locus in a later analysis, with DRB1 highest and HLA-C lowest. Both high specificity and high sensitivity reportedly marked the classifier's diagnosis of cytomegalovirus status. The authors listed roughly 150 TCR beta chains as cytomegalovirus-associated. A missense DCLRE1C variant was associated with V- and J-gene trimming of TCR beta chains in a later analysis, and an independent cohort replicated the association.

Both 60 Vbeta primers and 13 Jbeta primers went into the PCR. Method: immunoSEQ multiplex PCR; TCRdb's copy keeps in-frame clones and lacks some. This table has 200,000 or so clones, roughly 80% appearing once. Comment on this clone: Antigen unknown.

In germline, CDR1 is LNHNV, CDR2 YYDKDF (reference sequence). Losses at the gene ends were 3 bases for V and 4 bases for J; bases not matched to a gene: 7. This CDR3 contains 15 residues. The rearrangement links TRBV15 to TRBJ2-7; TRBD1 aligns across 9 bases. This receptor was obtained from a boy younger than 18 in good health and CMV-seronegative. What was sequenced was PBMCs. The CDR3 region is CATSRGRDRAYEQYF. The DNA for the CDR3 is TGTGCCACCAGCAGGGGACGGGACAGGGCTTACGAGCAGTACTTC.